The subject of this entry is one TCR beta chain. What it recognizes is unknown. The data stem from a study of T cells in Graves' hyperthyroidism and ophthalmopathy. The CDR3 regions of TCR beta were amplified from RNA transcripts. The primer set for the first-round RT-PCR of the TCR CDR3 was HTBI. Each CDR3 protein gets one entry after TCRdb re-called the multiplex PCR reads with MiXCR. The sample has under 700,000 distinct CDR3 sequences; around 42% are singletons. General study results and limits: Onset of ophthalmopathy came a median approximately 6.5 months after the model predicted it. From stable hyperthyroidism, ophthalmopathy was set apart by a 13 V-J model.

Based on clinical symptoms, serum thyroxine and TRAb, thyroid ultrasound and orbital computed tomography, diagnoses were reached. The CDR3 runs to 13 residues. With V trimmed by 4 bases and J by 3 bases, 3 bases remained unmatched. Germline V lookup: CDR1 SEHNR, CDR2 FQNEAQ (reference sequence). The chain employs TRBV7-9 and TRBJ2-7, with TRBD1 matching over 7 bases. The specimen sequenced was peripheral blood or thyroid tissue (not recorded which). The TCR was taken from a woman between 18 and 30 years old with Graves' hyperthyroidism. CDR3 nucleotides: TGTGCCAGCAGCTCCAGGGGGTTCTACGAGCAGTACTTC. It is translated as CASSSRGFYEQYF.